Below, 28 T cell receptor beta chains from the same sample are listed, as sequenced in a study of blood T cell repertoires in COVID-19. Profiled with immunoSEQ multiplex PCR; TCRdb holds only in-frame clones, not every one. The repertoire holds about 100,000 clones, with 85% to 90% as singletons. Source material: peripheral blood. The source is a human donor in a cohort sampled during active COVID-19.

This chain joins TRBV7-6 and TRBJ2-1, with 10 nucleotides matching TRBD2. Trimming removed 2 bases from V and 2 bases from J; junction bases left unmatched: 3. CDR3 length: 16 amino acids. Germline CDR1 and CDR2: SGHVS and FNYEAQ. CDR3 in amino acids: CASSLLLAGAYNEQFF. CDR3 nucleotides: TGTGCCAGCAGCTTACTCCTAGCGGGAGCCTACAATGAGCAGTTCTTC.

This clone was counted once. V gene TRBV7-8 combines with J gene TRBJ2-5; 7 bases match TRBD2. The CDR3 has 15 residues. Germline V CDR1 and CDR2: SGHVS, FQNEAQ. Trimming cost V 10 bases and J 0 bases; bases outside gene matches: 11. The CDR3 coding sequence is TGTGCCACCACGTACAACGGGGGGAACCAAGAGACCCAGTACTTC. Residues: CATTYNGGNQETQYF.

The chain joins TRBV4-1 to TRBJ2-1; D is unclear. V lost 3 bases and J lost 3, with 12 bases in between. CDR1 is MGHRA, CDR2 YSYEKL, per germline. The CDR3 covers 15 residues. CDR3 region: CASSQFQANYNEQFF. The CDR3 DNA follows: TGCGCCAGCAGCCAGTTTCAAGCGAACTACAATGAGCAGTTCTTC.

This clone appeared a single time. The chain combines TRBV2 with TRBJ2-5; TRBD1 matches at 7 bases. There are 14 residues in the CDR3. Germline CDR1 and CDR2: SNHLY and FYNNEI. V lost 6 bases, J lost 5 bases, and 9 bases stayed unmatched. The CDR3 here is CASRRDRVRETQYF. CDR3 nucleotides: TGTGCCAGCAGAAGAGACAGGGTGAGGGAGACCCAGTACTTC.

This clone was found once. The rearrangement uses TRBV7-9 and TRBJ2-5; 10 bases align to TRBD1. Germline CDR1 and CDR2: SEHNR and FQNEAQ (reference sequence). CDR3 length: 16 residues. V shed 5 bases, J shed 5 bases, and the junction held 11 bases outside the gene matches. CDR3 sequence (DNA): TGTGCCAGCAGCCTGGGACAGGGGAGCCGTTTGGAGACCCAGTACTTC. Translating gives CASSLGQGSRLETQYF.

V is TRBV12-3 or TRBV12-4 and J is TRBJ1-5; D uncertain. The V end was cut by 3 bases, the J end by 4 bases, with 7 bases between. The CDR3 extends over 13 amino acids. The DNA of the CDR3 is TGTGCCAGCAGTTTCGTGCAGAATCAGCCCCAGCATTTT. Translation gives CASSFVQNQPQHF.

The chain is built from TRBV9 and TRBJ2-7; 12 nucleotides line up with TRBD2. The CDR3 is made up of 15 amino acids. V lost 3 bases, J lost 2 bases, and 3 bases stayed unmatched. CDR1 SGDLS and CDR2 YYNGEE come from the germline V gene. CDR3 loop: CASSERTSGTYEQYF. CDR3 sequence (DNA): TGTGCCAGCAGCGAGAGGACTAGCGGGACCTACGAGCAGTACTTC.

The genes are TRBV7-9 and TRBJ2-5; a possible D gene is TRBD2 (5 bases). The CDR3 contains 14 residues. Germline CDR1 reads SEHNR; CDR2 reads FQNEAQ (reference sequence). Trimming cost V 5 bases and J 3 bases, with 13 bases left between them. CDR3 in amino acids: CASSLLAEEETQYF. Here the CDR3 DNA reads TGTGCCAGCAGCCTCCTCGCGGAGGAAGAGACCCAGTACTTC.

The sample holds one count of this clone. The chain uses TRBV7-9 and TRBJ2-7; D is possibly TRBD2 (5 bases). The germline gives CDR1 SEHNR, CDR2 FQNEAQ (reference sequence). Trimming removed 5 bases from V and 0 bases from J, with 14 bases in between. This CDR3 has 15 amino acids. The CDR3 spells CASSPLEVSSYEQYF. CDR3 coding DNA: TGTGCCAGCAGCCCTCTGGAGGTCTCCTCCTACGAGCAGTACTTC.

V usage is TRBV6-5 and J usage is TRBJ2-7; TRBD1 is a possible D gene (6 bases). V was shortened by 10 bases and J by 4 bases, with 14 bases between the two germline ends. This CDR3 has 12 amino acids. CDR1 is MNHEY and CDR2 is SVGAGI in the germline V gene. As DNA, the CDR3 is TGTGCCACCACAGGGATTGAATACGAGCAGTACTTC. It codes for CATTGIEYEQYF.

This clone was observed many times. J is TRBJ1-2 and V is TRBV7-9; D is unresolved. The V gene's germline CDR1 is SEHNR and CDR2 FQNEAQ (reference sequence). The ends were cut back, 4 bases at V and 10 bases at J, with 19 bases in the middle. The CDR3 length is 14 residues. The CDR3: CASSYLRTDVDYTF. CDR3 DNA sequence: TGTGCCAGCAGCTACCTAAGGACTGATGTGGACTACACCTTC.

This clone has just one count. This chain links TRBV7-6 with TRBJ2-1; TRBD2 agrees at 8 bases. From germline, CDR1 is SGHVS and CDR2 FNYEAQ. V gave up 2 bases and J gave up 3 bases; unmatched junction bases: 9. The CDR3 contains 17 residues. The CDR3 sequence: CASSLSPGRDNYNEQFF. CDR3 DNA: TGTGCCAGCAGCTTAAGTCCCGGGAGGGATAACTACAATGAGCAGTTCTTC.

The chain has TRBV5-1 and TRBJ2-1; D is possibly TRBD1 (5 bases). The CDR3 covers 14 residues. Trimming stripped 2 bases from V and 5 bases from J, with 11 bases between. Looked up from germline, CDR1 is SGHRS and CDR2 is YFSETQ. The CDR3 DNA follows: TGCGCCAGCAGCTTAGGTCTAGGGGACAATGAGCAGTTCTTC. Amino acid sequence: CASSLGLGDNEQFF.

The chain combines TRBV7-9 with TRBJ1-2, with D unclear. Germline lookup yields CDR1 SEHNR and CDR2 FQNEAQ (reference sequence). V was trimmed by 2 bases and J by 8 bases, leaving 12 bases between them. CDR3 length equals 13 residues. The CDR3 DNA reads TGTGCCAGCAGCTTAAGGCCCGGCGGGGGCTACACCTTC. The encoded protein is CASSLRPGGGYTF.

The CDR3 spells CAWSVRWTGKSYEQYF. The CDR3, as DNA: TGTGCCTGGAGTGTACGGTGGACAGGAAAATCCTACGAGCAGTACTTC. The V gene is TRBV30, the J gene TRBJ2-7, with 7 bases fitting TRBD1. The CDR3 runs to 16 residues. J lost 1 base, V lost 0 bases, and 9 bases had no gene match. CDR1 is GTSNPN, CDR2 SVGIG, per germline (reference sequence).

This chain uses TRBV30 with TRBJ1-1, with 7 nucleotides matching TRBD1. Germline V gene data show CDR1 as GTSNPN and CDR2 as SVGIG (reference sequence). The CDR3 runs 12 residues. V gave up 5 bases and J gave up 5 bases; unmatched junction bases: 5. The CDR3 sequence: CAWRQGWTEAFF. The CDR3 region has the DNA TGTGCCTGGCGACAGGGTTGGACTGAAGCTTTCTTT.

This chain uses TRBV25-1 with TRBJ2-1; 10 bases align to TRBD2. Germline lookup yields CDR1 MGHDK and CDR2 SYGVNS. CDR3 length: 15 residues. Losses at the gene ends were 2 bases for V and 8 bases for J; bases not matched to a gene: 6. The CDR3 region is CASSETAGGPHEQFF. CDR3 DNA sequence: TGTGCCAGCAGTGAAACAGCGGGAGGGCCCCATGAGCAGTTCTTC.

The V gene is TRBV9, the J gene TRBJ1-5; 7 positions agree with TRBD1. In germline, CDR1 is SGDLS, CDR2 YYNGEE. The CDR3 has 17 residues. V lost 7 bases and J lost 0; bases outside the gene matches: 13. CDR3 amino acids: CASSGGPGGYSNQPQHF. As DNA, the CDR3 is TGTGCCAGCTCCGGTGGGCCAGGGGGGTATAGCAATCAGCCCCAGCATTTT.

The chain joins TRBV7-2 to TRBJ1-6, with TRBD1 matching 7 bases. V trimming: 0 bases; J trimming: 8 bases; junction bases outside the gene matches: 4. Germline CDR1 is SGHTA and CDR2 is FQGNSA. CDR3 size: 15 residues. The CDR3 region has the DNA TGTGCCAGCAGCTTAGCACGCAGGGGGGATTCACCCCTCCACTTT. This translates into CASSLARRGDSPLHF.

This sequence joins TRBV19 and TRBJ1-2; a possible D gene is TRBD1 (5 bases). Germline V gives CDR1 LNHDA, CDR2 SQIVND (reference sequence). The length of the CDR3 is 13 residues. Deletions cut 6 bases from V and 8 bases from J, with 16 bases between. The CDR3, as DNA: TGTGCCAGTAGAAGGGGCCAGGGAACGGGCTACACCTTC. Its translation: CASRRGQGTGYTF.

This clone was counted only a few times. This rearrangement joins TRBV2 to TRBJ1-1; unclear D gene. This CDR3 has 13 amino acids. The V gene lost 4 bases and the J gene lost 6 bases, with 12 bases spanning the gap. From germline, CDR1 is SNHLY and CDR2 FYNNEI. The CDR3 reads CASSVSGYAEAFF. In DNA form, the CDR3 reads TGTGCCAGCAGTGTTTCGGGATACGCTGAAGCTTTCTTT.

Written as DNA, the CDR3 is TGTGCCAGCAGCCAAGATGGAGGGTTTCTGGGGCAGTACTTC. The encoded protein is CASSQDGGFLGQYF. The chain carries TRBV4-2 and TRBJ2-7; tentatively, D is TRBD2 (6 bases). Germline loops: CDR1 LGHNA, CDR2 YNFKEQ. Trimming took 0 bases from V and 9 from J, leaving 15 bases between them. CDR3 length equals 14 residues.

This chain uses TRBV12-3 or TRBV12-4 with TRBJ2-7; weak D call: TRBD1 (5 bases). Trimming took 6 bases from V and 3 from J, leaving 9 bases between them. The CDR3 loop spans 12 amino acids. CDR3 in amino acids: CASRAGFYEQYF. CDR3 in DNA: TGTGCCAGCAGGGCAGGGTTCTACGAGCAGTACTTC.

This chain connects TRBV6-4 to TRBJ2-7; D might be TRBD2 (6 bases). V was cut by 7 bases and J by 1 base, with 20 bases left in between. In germline, CDR1 is MRHNA, CDR2 SNTAGT. The CDR3 contains 16 residues. In nucleotides, the CDR3 is TGTGCCAGCAACACTCGGGACTCCCTTTGGTCCTACGAGCAGTACTTC. Amino acid sequence: CASNTRDSLWSYEQYF.

The genes are TRBV10-3 and TRBJ1-5; D gene uncertain. With 6 bases removed from V and 4 bases from J, the gap between germline ends came to 7 bases. This CDR3 spans 12 amino acids. CDR1 ENHRY and CDR2 SYGVKD come from the germline V gene. CDR3 DNA sequence: TGTGCCATCAGCCCAGGAAATCAGCCCCAGCATTTT. This sequence encodes CAISPGNQPQHF.

In this sample, this clone turned up once. The genes are TRBV6-6 and TRBJ2-7; 7 nucleotides align to TRBD1. The CDR3 totals 14 residues. Germline assignment: CDR1 MNHNY and CDR2 SVGAGI (reference sequence). V shed 0 bases and J 3 bases; nucleotides not matched to a gene: 2. The CDR3 DNA follows: TGTGCCAGCAGTTACTCTCCAGGGGGCTACGAGCAGTACTTC. Translation gives CASSYSPGGYEQYF.

This clone has just one count. The chain recombines TRBV27 with TRBJ1-5; D gene uncertain. V lost 4 bases and J lost 11, with 15 bases in between. The CDR3 has 13 amino acids. In germline, CDR1 is MNHEY, CDR2 SMNVEV (reference sequence). The CDR3 bases are TGTGCCAGCAGTTCAACCGGGGTCCCTTCCCAGCATTTT. It encodes CASSSTGVPSQHF.

The V call is TRBV11-2, the J call TRBJ1-2, with a weak D call TRBD1 (6 bases). V was pared by 5 bases and J by 2 bases, with 12 bases between. Germline V CDR1 and CDR2: SGHAT, FQNNGV. This CDR3 has 14 residues. DNA of the CDR3: TGTGCCAGCAGCCGTGGACAGCAAAACTATGGCTACACCTTC. Protein: CASSRGQQNYGYTF.